These 14 T cell receptor beta chains were all obtained from the same sample, sequenced in a study of blood T cell repertoires in COVID-19. Profiling relied on immunoSEQ multiplex PCR, and the TCRdb table lists in-frame clones only, not all of them. The sample records hundreds of thousands of clones, 92% being singletons. Sequenced material: peripheral blood. The receptors were sampled from a man between 60 and 75 years old with COVID-19, enrolled during active disease.

The J gene is TRBJ2-1, the V gene TRBV9; 9 positions match TRBD1. This CDR3 region has 16 residues. The V gene end was trimmed by 2 bases and the J gene end by 9 bases; junction bases not matched to a gene: 12. CDR1 is SGDLS, CDR2 YYNGEE, per germline. The CDR3 loop is CASSVPTGGGWGEQFF. The CDR3 region has the DNA TGTGCCAGCAGCGTCCCCACAGGGGGCGGATGGGGTGAGCAGTTCTTC.

V is TRBV7-2 and J is TRBJ2-3, with TRBD1 matching over 8 bases. The CDR3 contains 17 residues. V shed 4 bases and J 2 bases; nucleotides not matched to a gene: 11. The germline gives CDR1 SGHTA, CDR2 FQGNSA. CDR3 sequence (DNA): TGTGCCAGCAGCTCCGCCGGAGGACAGGGAAACACAGATACGCAGTATTTT. Protein sequence: CASSSAGGQGNTDTQYF.

J is TRBJ1-6 and V is TRBV5-5, with D tentatively TRBD1 (6 bases). The germline gives CDR1 SGHKS, CDR2 YYEKEE (reference sequence). The V end lost 3 bases, the J end lost 6 bases, and 16 bases lay between the germline ends. The CDR3 covers 16 residues. The CDR3: CASSSQNRVGNSPLHF. The CDR3 DNA reads as TGTGCCAGCAGCTCACAAAACAGGGTCGGTAATTCACCCCTCCACTTT.

The chain has TRBV4-1 and TRBJ2-2; TRBD1 might be the D (7 bases). This CDR3 comprises 16 residues. The germline gives CDR1 MGHRA, CDR2 YSYEKL. Trimming took 4 bases from V and 5 from J, leaving 17 bases between them. CDR3 in amino acids: CASSRGDQGGTGELFF. CDR3 DNA: TGCGCCAGCAGCCGTGGGGACCAGGGGGGTACCGGGGAGCTGTTTTTT.

The gene calls are TRBV28 and TRBJ2-2, with a weak D call TRBD2 (5 bases). This CDR3 contains 15 residues. The germline gives CDR1 MDHEN, CDR2 SYDVKM. Trimming cost V 5 bases and J 0 bases, with 10 bases left between them. The CDR3 DNA follows: TGTGCCAGCAGTATTCGGACTCCGAACACCGGGGAGCTGTTTTTT. This codes for CASSIRTPNTGELFF.

The chain joins TRBV11-2 to TRBJ2-7; D may be TRBD2 (6 bases). This CDR3 is 14 amino acids long. The germline CDR1 and CDR2 sequences are SGHAT and FQNNGV. Trimming shortened V by 5 bases and J by 4 bases, and 15 bases separated the two germline ends. The CDR3 loop reads CASSPTPGRYEQYF. The CDR3 region has the DNA TGTGCCAGCAGCCCCACCCCGGGGAGGTACGAGCAGTACTTC.

The genes are TRBV2 and TRBJ2-1; D call uncertain. V was pared by 4 bases and J by 3 bases, with 10 bases between. Germline lookup yields CDR1 SNHLY and CDR2 FYNNEI. The CDR3 is 14 amino acids. CDR3 DNA sequence: TGTGCCAGCAGTGTGGGCACTCGCTACAATGAGCAGTTCTTC. Translating it yields CASSVGTRYNEQFF.

This chain connects TRBV3-1 (or the pseudogene TRBV3-2) to TRBJ1-3, with 8 bases matching TRBD1. Trimming cost V 1 base and J 1 base; bases outside gene matches: 3. The CDR3 contains 16 residues. The germline V gene encodes CDR1 LGHDT and CDR2 YNNKEL (reference sequence). In DNA, the CDR3 is TGTGCCAGCAGCCAAGTTACAGGGGGATCTGGAAACACCATATATTTT. Translated, it gives CASSQVTGGSGNTIYF.

This clone was detected only a few times. This rearrangement joins TRBV3-1 (or the pseudogene TRBV3-2) to TRBJ2-1, with TRBD2 identical over 10 bases. The germline gives CDR1 LGHDT, CDR2 YNNKEL (reference sequence). The CDR3 length is 15 residues. The ends lost 3 bases at V and 3 bases at J; junction bases unmatched: 2. The CDR3 loop reads CASSHSGGNYNEQFF. CDR3 in DNA: TGTGCCAGCAGCCATAGCGGGGGGAACTACAATGAGCAGTTCTTC.

The J gene is TRBJ2-1, the V gene TRBV6-5; TRBD2 matches at 12 bases. Germline V lookup: CDR1 MNHEY, CDR2 SVGAGI. J was trimmed by 7 bases and V by 1 base; bases with no gene match: 2. The CDR3 runs 15 residues. Here the CDR3 reads CASSYWTSGNNEQFF. The CDR3 nucleotides are TGTGCCAGCAGTTACTGGACTAGCGGGAATAATGAGCAGTTCTTC.

With regard to this clone: The identical CDR3 is also encoded by other nucleotide sequences in the sample. V is TRBV5-1 and J is TRBJ2-1, with TRBD2 matching over 15 bases. CDR3 length equals 16 residues. Germline V gene data show CDR1 as SGHRS and CDR2 as YFSETQ. The V segment lost 3 bases and the J segment 7 bases; nucleotides outside the gene matches: 5. The CDR3 DNA reads as TGCGCCAGCAGCTCGGGACTAGCGGGAGGCCTAAATGAGCAGTTCTTC. As protein: CASSSGLAGGLNEQFF.

The V and J genes are TRBV3-1 (or the pseudogene TRBV3-2) and TRBJ2-1; 9 bases are a match to TRBD1. V was clipped by 8 bases and J by 4 bases; unmatched bases: 6. The CDR3 extends over 14 amino acids. Per the germline V gene, CDR1 is LGHDT and CDR2 is YNNKEL (reference sequence). The CDR3 DNA follows: TGTGCCAGCCAGGGACAGGGCTGGTACAATGAGCAGTTCTTC. Its protein is CASQGQGWYNEQFF.

This clone was counted once. The V call is TRBV6-5, the J call TRBJ1-2; 8 nucleotides align to TRBD1. The CDR3 is 13 residues long. J lost 5 bases, V lost 5 bases, and 4 bases had no gene match. Looked up from germline, CDR1 is MNHEY and CDR2 is SVGAGI. The CDR3 is CASSRQGSYGYTF. CDR3 DNA: TGTGCCAGCAGTCGACAGGGGAGTTATGGCTACACCTTC.

Here the CDR3 DNA reads TGTGCTAGTGGTTTGGTACAGGGGTCTAACTATGGCTACACCTTC. Its translation: CASGLVQGSNYGYTF. This rearrangement joins TRBV12-5 to TRBJ1-2; 7 positions match TRBD1. Germline V CDR1 and CDR2: LGHNT, FRNRAP. J was trimmed by 0 bases and V by 0 bases; bases with no gene match: 1. The length of the CDR3 is 15 residues.